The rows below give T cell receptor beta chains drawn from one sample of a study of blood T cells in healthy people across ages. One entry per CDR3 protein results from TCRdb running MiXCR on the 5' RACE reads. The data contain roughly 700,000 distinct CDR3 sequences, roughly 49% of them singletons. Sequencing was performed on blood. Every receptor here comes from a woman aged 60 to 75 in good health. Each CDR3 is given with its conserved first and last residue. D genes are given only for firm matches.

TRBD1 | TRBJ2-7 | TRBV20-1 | CSAPVQGRTYEQYF
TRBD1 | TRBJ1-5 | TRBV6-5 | CASSGTGMRNQPQHF
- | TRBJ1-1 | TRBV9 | CASRPEAFF
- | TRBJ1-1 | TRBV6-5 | CASSYTGNTEAFF
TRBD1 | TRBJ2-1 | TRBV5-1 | CASSLGVPGGLGDEQFF
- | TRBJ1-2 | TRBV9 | CASSSLPGIGYGYTF
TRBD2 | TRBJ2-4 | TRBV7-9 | CASSLRTSSNEQYF
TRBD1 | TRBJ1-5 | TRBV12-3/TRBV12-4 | CASSLSSGGHQPQHF
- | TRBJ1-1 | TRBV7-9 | CASSFDRDTNTEAFF
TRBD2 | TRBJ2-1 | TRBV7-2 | CASSYPTSGPNEQFF
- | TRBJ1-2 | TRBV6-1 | CASSEADKLDILGYTF
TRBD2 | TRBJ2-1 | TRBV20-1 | CSASPLPGLGSNEQFF
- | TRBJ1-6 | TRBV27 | CASSPTGTASPLHF
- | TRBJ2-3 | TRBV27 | CASSTTTRVGYTDTQYF
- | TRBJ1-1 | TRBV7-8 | CASSLAVGVGAEAFF
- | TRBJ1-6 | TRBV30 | CASKADYSYNSPLHF
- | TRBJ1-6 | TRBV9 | CASSVALRDSPLHF
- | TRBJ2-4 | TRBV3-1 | CASAQVDIQYF
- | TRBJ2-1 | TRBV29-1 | CSVETRSYNEQFF
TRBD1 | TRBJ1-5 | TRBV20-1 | CSARTGGDQPQHF
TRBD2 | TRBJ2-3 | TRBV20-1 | CSAGRRERKDTQYF
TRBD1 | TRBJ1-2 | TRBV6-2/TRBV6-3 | CASSYPTGSIYGYTF
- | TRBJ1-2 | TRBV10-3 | CATKEQGRDYGYTF
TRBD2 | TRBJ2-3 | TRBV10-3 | CAISDPGLADTQYF
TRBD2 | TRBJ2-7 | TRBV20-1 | CSGGPSGTPYEQYF
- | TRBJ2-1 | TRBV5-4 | CASSPDSSYNEQFF
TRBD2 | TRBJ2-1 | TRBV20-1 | CSARDRSGASGSEQFF
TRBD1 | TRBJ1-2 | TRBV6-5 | CASTETGVDGYTF
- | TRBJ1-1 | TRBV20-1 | CSGVRGVNTEAFF
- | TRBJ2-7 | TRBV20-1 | CSARGDSEQYF
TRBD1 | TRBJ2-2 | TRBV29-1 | CSVRKQGAGTGELFF
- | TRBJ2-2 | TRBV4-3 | CASSPTTGTQGTGELFF
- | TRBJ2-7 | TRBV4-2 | CASSQEVVGGVTTYEQYF
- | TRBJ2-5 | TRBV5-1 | CASSLGSRFMAQYF
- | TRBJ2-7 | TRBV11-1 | CASRTNYEQYF
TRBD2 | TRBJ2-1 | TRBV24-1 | CATSDGFPSGYNEQFF
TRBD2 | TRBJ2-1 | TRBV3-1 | CASSQAAGGLNEQFF
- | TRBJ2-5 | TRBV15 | CATSRGGSDETQYF
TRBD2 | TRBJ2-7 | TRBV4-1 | CASSQGPLAGEQYF
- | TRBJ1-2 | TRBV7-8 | CASSLALRRGLGGYTF
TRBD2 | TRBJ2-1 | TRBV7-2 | CASSRGGPSSYNEQFF
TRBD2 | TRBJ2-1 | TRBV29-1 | CSGTRFDELFF
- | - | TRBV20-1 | CSVNEQYF
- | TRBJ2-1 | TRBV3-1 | CASSQVNTEPYNEQFF
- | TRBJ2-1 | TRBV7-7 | CASSLGAVGYNEQFF
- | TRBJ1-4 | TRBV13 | CASSHQIGEKLFF
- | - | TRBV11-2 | CASSLDGISYNEQYF
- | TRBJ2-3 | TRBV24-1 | CATSDLSRGPLRTDTQYF